This TCR beta chain was identified during a study of vaccination and CD4 T cells after COVID-19. For the study at large: Control cultures were supplied with a CEFX pool, an HIV-1 Nef pool, or no peptide at all.

Oncomine TCR Beta short-read sequencing was applied to DNA from cultured CD4+ T cells. TCRdb re-analysed the PCR reads in MiXCR, keeping a single row per CDR3 protein. Among about 11,000 distinct CDR3 sequences listed, around a third were seen once. This clonotype was recorded a few times. Antigen specificity is unknown. Germline V gene data show CDR1 as MNHEY and CDR2 as SMNVEV (reference sequence). The CDR3 is 14 residues long. Trimming took 5 bases from V and 3 from J, leaving 13 bases between them. Treatment indicated: approximately nine-day PBMC culture with coronavirus spike peptide pools or control peptides (ViraFEST assay). Each of days 3 and 7 saw half the medium replaced by fresh IL-2 medium.

This clonotype originated in a human donor who had recovered from COVID-19. The chain has TRBV27 and TRBJ1-1; TRBD1 is a possible D gene (6 bases). The sequenced sample was CD4+ T cells from blood, cultured in vitro, obtained after SARS-CoV-2 vaccination. The CDR3 sequence: CASSARGGDTEAFF. In DNA, the CDR3 is TGTGCCAGCAGTGCGAGGGGGGGGGACACTGAAGCTTTCTTT.